A single sample gave rise to the 17 T cell receptor beta chains below, sequenced in a study of blood T cell repertoires in COVID-19. Profiled with immunoSEQ multiplex PCR; TCRdb holds only in-frame clones, not every one. The data contain about 35,000 clones, 83% of them singletons. Source material: peripheral blood. The source is a man between 45 and 60 years old with acute or convalescent COVID-19.

This clone was recorded only once. This chain links TRBV29-1 with TRBJ1-2; D perhaps matches TRBD1 (5 bases). V was clipped by 3 bases and J by 3 bases, with 11 bases between them. Germline-derived CDR1 and CDR2 are SQVTM and ANQGSEA. The CDR3 is made up of 13 amino acids. CDR3: CSVEGGNDYGYTF. CDR3 nucleotide sequence: TGCAGCGTTGAGGGGGGGAACGACTATGGCTACACCTTC. Looking up the rest from reference TRBV29-1 and TRBJ1-2 gives the full variable domain: SAVISQKPSRDICQRGTSLTIQCQVDSQVTMMFWYRQQPGQSLTLIATANQGSEATYESGFVIDKFPISRPNLTFSTLTVSNMSPEDSSIYLCSVEGGNDYGYTFGSGTRLTVV.

This chain connects TRBV10-3 to TRBJ2-2, with 9 bases lining up with TRBD1. With V trimmed by 7 bases and J by 4 bases, 7 bases remained unmatched. From germline, CDR1 is ENHRY and CDR2 SYGVKD. This CDR3 is 15 amino acids long. The CDR3 DNA reads as TGTGCCATCAAAGGACAGGGGTCGGTCACCGGGGAGCTGTTTTTT. It yields the protein CAIKGQGSVTGELFF.

The V and J genes are TRBV2 and TRBJ1-6; 8 positions match TRBD1. This CDR3 contains 16 residues. CDR1 is SNHLY, CDR2 FYNNEI, per germline. After removal of 4 bases from V and 7 bases from J, the junction contained 9 bases not matched to a gene. CDR3 loop: CASSVLRTGLNSPLHF. CDR3 coding DNA: TGTGCCAGCAGTGTTCTCCGGACAGGGTTAAATTCACCCCTCCACTTT.

This chain links TRBV11-3 with TRBJ1-1, with a weak D call TRBD1 (5 bases). This CDR3 has 13 residues. Trimming took 1 base from V and 11 from J, leaving 14 bases between them. CDR1 and CDR2 from the germline V gene are SGHNT and YENEEA. CDR3 in amino acids: CASSLGGTGEAFF. The CDR3 DNA follows: TGTGCCAGCAGCTTAGGGGGGACTGGCGAGGCTTTCTTT. The full variable domain, in which reference TRBV11-3 and TRBJ1-1 provide the parts outside the CDR3, is EAGVVQSPRYKIIEKKQPVAFWCNPISGHNTLYWYLQNLGQGPELLIRYENEEAVDDSQLPKDRFSAERLKGVDSTLKIQPAELGDSAVYLCASSLGGTGEAFFGQGTRLTVV.

The chain employs TRBV30 and TRBJ2-2; a possible D gene is TRBD1 (6 bases). Trimming pared 4 bases from V and 2 bases from J, leaving 14 bases between. The CDR3 is 15 residues long. Germline V gene data show CDR1 as GTSNPN and CDR2 as SVGIG (reference sequence). The CDR3 reads CAWTYGTLNTGELFF. The CDR3 DNA follows: TGTGCCTGGACCTACGGGACACTAAACACCGGGGAGCTGTTTTTT.

The chain is built from TRBV28 and TRBJ2-5; D possibly corresponds to TRBD1 (6 bases). CDR3 size: 17 residues. V was trimmed by 5 bases and J by 2 bases, leaving 21 bases between them. Germline V gives CDR1 MDHEN, CDR2 SYDVKM. CDR3 loop: CASSPRPTGKHQETQYF. As DNA, the CDR3 is TGTGCCAGCAGTCCTCGTCCGACAGGCAAGCATCAAGAGACCCAGTACTTC.

The chain links TRBV2 to TRBJ1-5, with a tentative D call TRBD1 (6 bases). Germline assignment: CDR1 SNHLY and CDR2 FYNNEI. This CDR3 region has 17 residues. Trimming left V 6 bases short and J 2 bases short, with 20 bases between. The CDR3 sequence: CASSREDSLVRNQPQHF. In nucleotides, the CDR3 is TGTGCCAGCAGCCGAGAGGACAGCCTAGTTCGCAATCAGCCCCAGCATTTT.

The chain employs TRBV2 and TRBJ1-4, with TRBD1 as a possible D gene (6 bases). V dropped 4 bases and J dropped 6 bases, with 12 bases sitting between them. There are 14 residues in the CDR3. Germline loops: CDR1 SNHLY, CDR2 FYNNEI. CDR3 nucleotide sequence: TGTGCCAGCAGTGCGGGGGGGCCAGATGAAAAACTGTTTTTT. This encodes CASSAGGPDEKLFF.

The chain links TRBV28 to TRBJ1-5; D not resolved. This CDR3 is 16 amino acids long. V lost 4 bases and J 2 bases, leaving 15 bases between the germline ends. Germline V gene lookup returns CDR1 MDHEN and CDR2 SYDVKM. The CDR3 DNA sequence: TGTGCCAGCAGTTGGCGGGGAGACGTGCGCAATCAGCCCCAGCATTTT. It specifies CASSWRGDVRNQPQHF.

The chain employs TRBV5-4 and TRBJ2-7; D possibly corresponds to TRBD2 (6 bases). The V and J ends lost 4 bases and 0 bases respectively, with 14 bases between them. Germline V CDR1 and CDR2: SGHNT, YYREEE (reference sequence). The CDR3 has 15 amino acids. DNA of the CDR3: TGTGCCAGCAGCGCCGGGACTGCGAACTCCTACGAGCAGTACTTC. This sequence encodes CASSAGTANSYEQYF.

The chain is built from TRBV2 and TRBJ1-2; no definite D call. The V end was cut by 4 bases, the J end by 7 bases, with 4 bases between. The CDR3 spans 10 residues. Germline V lookup: CDR1 SNHLY, CDR2 FYNNEI. Here the CDR3 reads CASSGAGYTF. The DNA of the CDR3 is TGTGCCAGCAGTGGGGCTGGCTACACCTTC. The full variable domain, with the rest looked up from reference TRBV2 and TRBJ1-2, is EPEVTQTPSHQVTQMGQEVILRCVPISNHLYFYWYRQILGQKVEFLVSFYNNEISEKSEIFDDQFSVERPDGSNFTLKIRSTKLEDSAMYFCASSGAGYTFGSGTRLTVV.

This clone was detected only a few times. The chain joins TRBV7-3 to TRBJ2-7, with 12 nucleotides matching TRBD2. J was trimmed by 3 bases and V by 5 bases; bases with no gene match: 5. Germline V gene lookup returns CDR1 SGHTA and CDR2 FQGTGA. CDR3 size: 15 residues. This CDR3 is CASSPGLAGSYEQYF. CDR3 sequence (DNA): TGTGCCAGCAGCCCAGGACTAGCGGGGAGCTACGAGCAGTACTTC.

This sequence joins TRBV5-1 and TRBJ1-1; D is possibly TRBD1 (5 bases). The CDR3 loop spans 14 amino acids. V dropped 3 bases and J dropped 2 bases, with 11 bases sitting between them. Germline V gene sequence: CDR1 SGHRS, CDR2 YFSETQ. The CDR3: CASSWGDGNTEAFF. CDR3 nucleotides: TGCGCCAGCAGCTGGGGGGACGGTAACACTGAAGCTTTCTTT.

The genes are TRBV28 and TRBJ2-3; 13 positions match TRBD2. The CDR3 runs 17 residues. The germline gives CDR1 MDHEN, CDR2 SYDVKM. Trimming removed 5 bases from V and 4 bases from J; junction bases left unmatched: 9. DNA of the CDR3: TGTGCCAGCAGTCGACGGACTAGCGGGAGAGGTGCAGATACGCAGTATTTT. Protein sequence: CASSRRTSGRGADTQYF.

V gene TRBV19 combines with J gene TRBJ2-1; a weak D match, TRBD2 (5 bases). V lost 1 base, J lost 0 bases, and 7 bases lay in between. In germline, CDR1 is LNHDA, CDR2 SQIVND (reference sequence). The CDR3 spans 15 residues. The CDR3 sequence: CASSIAGSSYNEQFF. For the CDR3, the DNA is TGTGCCAGTAGTATAGCGGGGAGCTCCTACAATGAGCAGTTCTTC.

This chain connects TRBV7-9 to TRBJ1-5; TRBD1 matches 7 bases. Germline V gene data show CDR1 as SEHNR and CDR2 as FQNEAQ (reference sequence). The V segment lost 4 bases and the J segment 5 bases; nucleotides outside the gene matches: 8. This CDR3 is 15 amino acids long. The CDR3 DNA reads TGTGCCAGCAGCTCCCGGGACAGCCCTTATCAGCCCCAGCATTTT. Its protein product is CASSSRDSPYQPQHF.

The chain recombines TRBV4-1 with TRBJ1-2, with 9 bases lining up with TRBD1. Germline V gene sequence: CDR1 MGHRA, CDR2 YSYEKL. J lost 2 bases, V lost 0 bases, and 1 base had no gene match. The CDR3 runs to 15 residues. The CDR3 reads CASSQEDRGNYGYTF. CDR3 DNA: TGCGCCAGCAGCCAAGAAGACAGGGGGAACTATGGCTACACCTTC.